The entry below describes one TCR beta chain. Its antigen is not yet known. No much larger clonotype is one base removed from it; base qualities were not supplied. The entry originates in a study of T-cell memory formation after mild COVID-19 (dated by TCRdb to the early 2020s). Study-wide context: TCR sequence clusters from the two donors were largely donor specific. In a couple of donors, T-cell clones that expanded and contracted after mild COVID-19 were followed by sequencing TCRalpha and TCRbeta repertoires longitudinally. The cohort was made up of two young adult volunteers, one female and one male, who were previously healthy. The study at large found these results: SARS-CoV-2 specificity was not confirmed for the second-wave clones peaking on day 37. From day 15 to 85, contracting clones showed balanced CD4/CD8 phenotypes, whereas a second wave of clones that expanded from day 15 to 37 leaned towards CD4+. Only a couple of mild cases were covered by the study, and larger cohorts that include severe cases with pre-infection samples were considered necessary. The detection of some responding clones in pre-infection memory suggests that pre-existing cross-reactive memory T cells joined the SARS-CoV-2 response. Contracting CD4+ clones appeared mostly in the CM and EM memory subsets, whereas CD8+ clones were enriched in EMRA.

Ficoll-Paque density gradient centrifugation was used to isolate PBMCs. The CDR3 runs 13 amino acids, cysteine and phenylalanine included. The read is trimmed to its CDR3 DNA, 39 bases read in frame from base 1. Based on the germline V gene, the CDR1 and CDR2 sequences are SGHAT and FQNNGV. The V end loses 5 bases and the J end loses 12 bases, and a stretch of 17 bases separates them. Sequencing was carried out with an Illumina NovaSeq 6000. cDNA libraries for TCRalpha and TCRbeta were prepared by 5'RACE using constant-segment primers, with sample barcodes and unique molecular identifiers added. RNA was extracted from every sample with Trizol reagent. The libraries were amplified in two PCR steps, and the second step added a second sample barcode and Illumina TruSeq adapters. The libraries were sequenced on an Illumina NovaSeq using 2 x 150 bp paired-end reads. The original methods were these. The reads were demultiplexed and collapsed into UMI-guided consensus sequences using migec v1.2.7. Using mixcr v2.1.11, UMI consensuses were aligned to TRA and TRB V and J templates and then assembled into clonotypes. Expanded or contracted clonotypes were those called significant by both edgeR and NoisET, with noise models trained on biological replicates. edgeR calls used a false discovery rate-adjusted p below 0.01 and a log2 fold-change threshold of 1. PCA with hierarchical clustering of max-normalized trajectories of the 1000 most abundant clonotypes was used as exploratory dynamics analysis. Separately sequenced CD4+ and CD8+ repertoires were used to assign a CD4 or CD8 phenotype to each responding clone. TCRdb ran its own pipeline on the public reads, namely fastp trimming at Q25 and MiXCR clone calling, and kept in-frame beta chains. Merged by CDR3 protein, the rows form single entries marked with the most common genes and DNA. These V and J calls rely on TCRdb rather than the paper's analysis. The sample includes 300,000 to 350,000 distinct CDR3 sequences, with about 13% observed a single time. The ten largest clones add up to under 25% of the sample.

Sequences were obtained from PBMCs or a T cell subset sorted from them (not recorded which). The clonotype comes from a man aged 18 to 30 who had mild COVID-19 (a few samples of this study predate the infection). The sample titles of this study are shuffled in the database, so cell type and time point are left out; the donor was told from shared clones. The chain links TRBV11-2 with TRBJ2-1; the D gene is perhaps TRBD2, from 6 matching bases. The CDR3 region has the sequence CASSLSRLEGQFF. The DNA sequence is given as TGTGCCAGCAGCCTCTCTCGACTGGAGGGGCAGTTCTTC.